This TCR beta chain was profiled in a study of response to subunit inactivated influenza vaccine. Study outcomes and limitations: Few new T cells, the authors suggested, are recruited by each seasonal influenza vaccination.

As for this clonotype: Its antigen is not known.

V lost 4 bases to trimming and J lost 1 base, with 13 bases between them. This CDR3 has 15 residues. CDR1 is MNHEY and CDR2 is SVGEGT in the germline V gene. TCRdb re-called the RT-PCR reads through MiXCR, storing one row per CDR3 protein. The sample shows 400,000 to 650,000 distinct CDR3 sequences, around 7.7% of them seen only once. This clonotype was obtained from a man between 50 and 75 years old who received an inactivated influenza vaccine. The sample consisted of PBMCs from blood, taken roughly 24 months after vaccination. The chain is built from TRBV6-2 or TRBV6-3 and TRBJ2-5; weak D call: TRBD2 (6 bases). This CDR3 is CASSLGGTIQETQYF. CDR3 in DNA: TGTGCCAGCAGTTTGGGAGGCACGATCCAAGAGACCCAGTACTTC.